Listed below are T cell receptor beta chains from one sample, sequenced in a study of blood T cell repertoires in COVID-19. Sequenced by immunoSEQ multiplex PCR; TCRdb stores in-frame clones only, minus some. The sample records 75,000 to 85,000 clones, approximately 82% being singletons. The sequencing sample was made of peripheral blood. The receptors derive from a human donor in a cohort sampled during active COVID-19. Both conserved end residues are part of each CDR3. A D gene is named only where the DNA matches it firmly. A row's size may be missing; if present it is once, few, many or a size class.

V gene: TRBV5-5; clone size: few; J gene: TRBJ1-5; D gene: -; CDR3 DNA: TGTGCCAGCGCCTCCGGGGGAGGGCAGCCCCAGCATTTT; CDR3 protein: CASASGGGQPQHF
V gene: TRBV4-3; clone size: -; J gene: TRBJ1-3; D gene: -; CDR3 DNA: TGCGCCAGCAGCCCCGGACAGACTGGAAACACCATATATTTT; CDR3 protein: CASSPGQTGNTIYF
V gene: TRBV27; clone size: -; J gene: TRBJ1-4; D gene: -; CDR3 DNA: TGTGCCAGCAGCGAATATCGGGGGGGTAATGAAAAACTGTTTTTT; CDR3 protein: CASSEYRGGNEKLFF
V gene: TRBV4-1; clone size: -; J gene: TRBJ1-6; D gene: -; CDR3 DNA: TGCGCCAGCAGCCAAGATGGAGGGCAGTATAATTCACCCCTCCACTTT; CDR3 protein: CASSQDGGQYNSPLHF
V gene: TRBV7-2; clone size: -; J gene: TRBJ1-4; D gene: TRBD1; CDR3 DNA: TGTGCCAGCAGCCTGACAGGGAAGGGTTTAGAAAAACTGTTTTTT; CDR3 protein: CASSLTGKGLEKLFF
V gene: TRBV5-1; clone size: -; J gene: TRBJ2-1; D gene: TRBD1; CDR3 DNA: TGCGCCAGCAGCTTAGGGGGACAGTCGACTAATGAGCAGTTCTTC; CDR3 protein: CASSLGGQSTNEQFF
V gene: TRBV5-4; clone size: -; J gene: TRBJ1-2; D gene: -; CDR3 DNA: TGTGCCAGCAGCTTATCAGGGGACCCAAACTATGGCTACACCTTC; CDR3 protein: CASSLSGDPNYGYTF
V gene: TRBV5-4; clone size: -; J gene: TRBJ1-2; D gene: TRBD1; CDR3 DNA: TGTGCCAGCAGCCTGACAGGGCGCGACTATGGCTACACCTTC; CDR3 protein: CASSLTGRDYGYTF
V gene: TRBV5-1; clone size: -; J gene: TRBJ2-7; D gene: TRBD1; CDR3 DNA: TGCGCCAGCAGCCTCTGGACAGGTTACGAGCAGTACTTC; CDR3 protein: CASSLWTGYEQYF
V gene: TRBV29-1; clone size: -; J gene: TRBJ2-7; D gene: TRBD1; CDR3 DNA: TGCAGCGTTTCTCGGGACAGAGGGGCCGAGCAGTACTTC; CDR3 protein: CSVSRDRGAEQYF
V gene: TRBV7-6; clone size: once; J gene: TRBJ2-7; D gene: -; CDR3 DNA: TGTGCCAGCAGCTTATCCAGGCAGGGGGGCGAGCAGTACTTC; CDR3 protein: CASSLSRQGGEQYF
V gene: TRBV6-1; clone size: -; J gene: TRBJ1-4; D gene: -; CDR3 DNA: TGTGCCAGCAGTGAGGGCAGAAATGAAAAACTGTTTTTT; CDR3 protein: CASSEGRNEKLFF
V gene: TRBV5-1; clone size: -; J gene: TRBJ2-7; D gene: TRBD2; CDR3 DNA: TGCGCCAGCACGTCCCGTCCGGGGGGGGCCTACGAGCAGTACTTC; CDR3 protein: CASTSRPGGAYEQYF
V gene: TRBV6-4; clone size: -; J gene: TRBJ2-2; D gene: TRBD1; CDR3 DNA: TGTGCCAGCGACCGGACAGGGGTAAACACCGGGGAGCTGTTTTTT; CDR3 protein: CASDRTGVNTGELFF
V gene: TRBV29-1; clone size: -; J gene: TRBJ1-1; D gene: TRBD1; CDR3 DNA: TGCAGCGTTGAAAGCGACAGGGGGGTTGCTGAAGCTTTCTTT; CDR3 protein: CSVESDRGVAEAFF
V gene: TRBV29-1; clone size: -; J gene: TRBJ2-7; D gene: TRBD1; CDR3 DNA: TGCAGCGTGCTCCAGGGGGCGGTTTCCTACGAGCAGTACTTC; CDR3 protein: CSVLQGAVSYEQYF
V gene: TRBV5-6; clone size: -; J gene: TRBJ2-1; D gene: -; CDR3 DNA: TGTGCCAGCAGCTTGTTGACTATTTACCGCTCCTACAATGAGCAGTTCTTC; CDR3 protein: CASSLLTIYRSYNEQFF
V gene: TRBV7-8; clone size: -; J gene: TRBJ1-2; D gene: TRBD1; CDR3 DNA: TGTGCCAGCAGCACTGGGACAGACTATGGCTACACCTTC; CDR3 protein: CASSTGTDYGYTF
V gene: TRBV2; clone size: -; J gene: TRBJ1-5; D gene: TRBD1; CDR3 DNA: TGTGCCAGCAGTGAAGTCAGGGGGGTGGGACAGCCCCAGCATTTT; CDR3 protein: CASSEVRGVGQPQHF
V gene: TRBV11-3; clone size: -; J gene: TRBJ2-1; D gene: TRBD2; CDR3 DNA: TGTGCCAGCAGCTTAGACTCTAGCGGGGGGGCCCGCAATGAGCAGTTCTTC; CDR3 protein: CASSLDSSGGARNEQFF
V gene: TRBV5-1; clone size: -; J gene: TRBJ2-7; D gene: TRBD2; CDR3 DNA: TGCGCCAGCAGCTTCAGCCCTATCCCCCCAAATTTAGCGGGCCGATACGTGGAGCAGTACTTC; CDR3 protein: CASSFSPIPPNLAGRYVEQYF
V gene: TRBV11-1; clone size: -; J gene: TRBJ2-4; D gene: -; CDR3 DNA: TGTGCCAGCAGCTTACCCGGGCCGGCGGGGAACATTCAGTACTTC; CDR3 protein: CASSLPGPAGNIQYF
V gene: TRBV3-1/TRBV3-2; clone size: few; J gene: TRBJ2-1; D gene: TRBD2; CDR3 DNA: TGTGCCAGCAGCCAAACTAGCGGGGGGGCCCATGAGCAGTTCTTC; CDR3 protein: CASSQTSGGAHEQFF
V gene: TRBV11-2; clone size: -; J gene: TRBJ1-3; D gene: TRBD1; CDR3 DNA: TGTGCCAGCAGCAGCAACAGGGGCGGTTTAGGAAACACCATATATTTT; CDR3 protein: CASSSNRGGLGNTIYF
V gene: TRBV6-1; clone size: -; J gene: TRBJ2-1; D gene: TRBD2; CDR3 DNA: TGTGCCAGCAGTGAAGCACAGCCGAGCGGGGGGCGAAGGAATGAGCAGTTCTTC; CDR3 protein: CASSEAQPSGGRRNEQFF
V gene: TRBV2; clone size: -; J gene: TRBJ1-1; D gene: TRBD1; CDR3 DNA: TGTGCCAGCAGTTCCTTACCGGGACAGTTGAACACTGAAGCTTTCTTT; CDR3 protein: CASSSLPGQLNTEAFF
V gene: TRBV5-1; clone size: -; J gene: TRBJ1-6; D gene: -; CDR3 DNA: TGCGCCAGCAGCTTGGGGGATCCAGGGCTTTCACCCCTCCACTTT; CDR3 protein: CASSLGDPGLSPLHF
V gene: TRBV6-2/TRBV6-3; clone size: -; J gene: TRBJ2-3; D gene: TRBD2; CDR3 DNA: TGTGCCAGCAGTTACGGCGAGCGGGGCCCTATCTTGTATACGCAGTATTTT; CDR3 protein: CASSYGERGPILYTQYF
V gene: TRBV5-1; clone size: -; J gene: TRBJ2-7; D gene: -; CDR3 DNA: TGCGCCAGCCGGAAGATCAGGGGATCCTACGAGCAGTACTTC; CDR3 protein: CASRKIRGSYEQYF
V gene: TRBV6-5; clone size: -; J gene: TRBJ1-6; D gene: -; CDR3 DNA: TGTGCCAGCAGTTATGGCTTCCCAGGTCCTAATTCACCCCTCCACTTT; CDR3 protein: CASSYGFPGPNSPLHF
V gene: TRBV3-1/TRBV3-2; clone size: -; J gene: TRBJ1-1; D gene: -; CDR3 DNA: TGTGCCAGCAGCACCGGGGATCGGAACACTGAAGCTTTCTTT; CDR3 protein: CASSTGDRNTEAFF
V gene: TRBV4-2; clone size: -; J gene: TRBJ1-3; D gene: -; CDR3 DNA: TGTGCCAGCAGCCAAGAATGGCTACGATCCCTAGGAGGAAACACCATATATTTT; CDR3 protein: CASSQEWLRSLGGNTIYF
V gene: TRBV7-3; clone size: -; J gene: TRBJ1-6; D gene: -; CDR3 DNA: TGTGCCAGCAGCTTAACCTCAGATAATTCACCCCTCCACTTT; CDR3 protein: CASSLTSDNSPLHF
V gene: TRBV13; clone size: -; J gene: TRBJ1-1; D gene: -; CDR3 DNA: TGTGCCAGCAGAAGAATGCAGGAGAACACTGAAGCTTTCTTT; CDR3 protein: CASRRMQENTEAFF
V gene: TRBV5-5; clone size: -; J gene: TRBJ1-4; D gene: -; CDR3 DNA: TGTGCCAGCAGCCAGACGGGAGAAAAACTGTTTTTT; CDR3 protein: CASSQTGEKLFF
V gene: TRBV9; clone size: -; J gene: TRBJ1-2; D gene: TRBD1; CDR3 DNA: TGTGCCAGCAGCATAGGGGGGACAGGGGTAATGGGAAAGGGCTACACCTTC; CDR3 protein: CASSIGGTGVMGKGYTF
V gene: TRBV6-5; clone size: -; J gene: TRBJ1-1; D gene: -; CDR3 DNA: TGTGCCAGCAGTACCCGTTGGGGAGGGGGCACTGAAGCTTTCTTT; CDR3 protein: CASSTRWGGGTEAFF
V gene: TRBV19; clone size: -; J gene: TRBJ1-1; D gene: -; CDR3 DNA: TGTGCCAGTAGTATAGATCTTGCCAGGGTAGAGACTGAAGCTTTCTTT; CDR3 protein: CASSIDLARVETEAFF
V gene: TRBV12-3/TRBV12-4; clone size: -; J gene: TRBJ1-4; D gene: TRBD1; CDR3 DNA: TGTGCCAGCAGGCGACAGGGTGGAGAAAAACTGTTTTTT; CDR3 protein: CASRRQGGEKLFF
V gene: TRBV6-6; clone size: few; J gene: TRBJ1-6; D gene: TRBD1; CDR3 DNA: TGTGCCAGCAGAGACAGGGGGCAGACCCTTTCACCCCTCCACTTT; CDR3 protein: CASRDRGQTLSPLHF